This T cell receptor beta chain was retrieved from a study of T cell responses to AZD1222 COVID-19 vaccine. The V and J ends lost 4 bases and 4 bases, in that order; junction bases with no gene match: 7. Germline V lookup: CDR1 GTSNPN, CDR2 SVGIG (reference sequence). This CDR3 is built from 13 residues. Profiling relied on immunoSEQ multiplex PCR, and the TCRdb table lists in-frame clones only, not all of them. This table has some 97,000 clones, 88% appearing once. This material consisted of peripheral blood, taken on day 0 of AZD1222 vaccination. The sequence came from an adult in good health. The chain has TRBV30 and TRBJ2-7; the match to TRBD1 covers 7 bases. CDR3 coding DNA: TGTGCCTGGAACCGGGACAGTCCTTACGAGCAGTACTTC. The encoded protein is CAWNRDSPYEQYF.